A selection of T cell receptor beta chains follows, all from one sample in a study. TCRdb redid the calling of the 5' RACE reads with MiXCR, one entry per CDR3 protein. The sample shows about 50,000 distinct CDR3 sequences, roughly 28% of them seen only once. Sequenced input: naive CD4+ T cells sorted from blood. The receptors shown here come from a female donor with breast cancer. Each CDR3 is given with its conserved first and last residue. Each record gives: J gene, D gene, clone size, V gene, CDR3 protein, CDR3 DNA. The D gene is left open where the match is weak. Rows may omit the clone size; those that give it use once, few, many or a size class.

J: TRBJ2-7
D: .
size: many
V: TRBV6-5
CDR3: CASSLGDSYEQYF
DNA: TGTGCCAGCAGTTTGGGGGACTCCTACGAGCAGTACTTC

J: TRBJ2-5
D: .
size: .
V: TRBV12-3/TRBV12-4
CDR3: CASSYNGQETQYF
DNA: TGTGCCAGCAGCTATAACGGCCAAGAGACCCAGTACTTC

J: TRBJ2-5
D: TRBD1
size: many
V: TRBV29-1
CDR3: CSVARDRQETQYF
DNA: TGCAGCGTTGCTAGGGACAGACAAGAGACCCAGTACTTC

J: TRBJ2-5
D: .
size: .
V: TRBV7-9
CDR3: CASSFGDRGTQYF
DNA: TGTGCCAGCAGCTTCGGGGATCGCGGGACCCAGTACTTC

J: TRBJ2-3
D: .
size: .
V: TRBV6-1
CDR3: CTSSPEDTQYF
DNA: TGTACCAGCAGCCCGGAAGATACGCAGTATTTT

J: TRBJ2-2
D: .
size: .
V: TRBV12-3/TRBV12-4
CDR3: CASSSGALNTGEPFF
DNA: TGTGCCAGCAGTTCGGGCGCTTTGAACACCGGGGAGCCGTTTTTT

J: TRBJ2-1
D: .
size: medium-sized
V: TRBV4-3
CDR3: CASSQDHSVEQFF
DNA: TGCGCCAGCAGCCAAGATCATTCGGTTGAGCAGTTCTTC

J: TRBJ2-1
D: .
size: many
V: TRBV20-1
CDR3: CSARGDYNEQFF
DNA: TGCAGTGCTAGAGGGGACTACAATGAGCAGTTCTTC

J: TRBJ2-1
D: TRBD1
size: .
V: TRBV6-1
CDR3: CASSPTGGGWGTRYNEQFF
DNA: TGTGCCAGCAGCCCCACAGGGGGAGGATGGGGAACTCGGTACAATGAGCAGTTCTTC

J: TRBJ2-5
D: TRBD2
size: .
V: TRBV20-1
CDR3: CSARDGERAGAGKTQYF
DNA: TGCAGTGCTAGAGATGGCGAACGGGCGGGAGCAGGAAAGACCCAGTACTTC

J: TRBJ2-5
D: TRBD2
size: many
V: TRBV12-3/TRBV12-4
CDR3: CASSLGSGSQETQYF
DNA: TGTGCCAGCAGTTTGGGAAGCGGGAGCCAAGAGACCCAGTACTTC

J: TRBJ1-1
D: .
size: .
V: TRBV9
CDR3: CASSSTASMNTEAFF
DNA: TGTGCCAGCAGCTCAACAGCCTCCATGAACACTGAAGCTTTCTTT

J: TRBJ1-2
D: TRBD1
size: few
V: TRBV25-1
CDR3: CASSELNAGQSALDGYTF
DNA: TGTGCCAGCAGTGAATTGAACGCGGGACAGAGTGCTCTGGATGGCTACACCTTC

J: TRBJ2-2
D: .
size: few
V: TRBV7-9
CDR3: CASIKGANTGELFF
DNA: TGTGCCAGCATTAAGGGGGCGAACACCGGGGAGCTGTTTTTT

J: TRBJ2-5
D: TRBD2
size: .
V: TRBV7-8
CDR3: CASSPSRNGRGGETQYF
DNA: TGTGCCAGCAGCCCGAGCCGCAACGGGAGGGGGGGAGAGACCCAGTACTTC

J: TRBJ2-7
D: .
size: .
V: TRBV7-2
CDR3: CASSLAGIEFSYERYF
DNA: TGTGCCAGCAGCTTAGCGGGTATAGAATTCTCCTACGAGCGGTACTTC

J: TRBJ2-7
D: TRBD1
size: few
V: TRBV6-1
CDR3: CASSAPGQGTYEQYF
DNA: TGTGCCAGCAGTGCCCCGGGACAGGGAACATACGAGCAGTACTTC

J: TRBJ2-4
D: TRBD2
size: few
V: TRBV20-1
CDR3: CSARWTSRNIQYF
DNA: TGCAGTGCGCGATGGACTAGCCGGAACATTCAGTACTTC

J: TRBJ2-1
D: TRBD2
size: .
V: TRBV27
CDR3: CASSLGWLAGYNEQFF
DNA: TGTGCCAGCAGTTTAGGCTGGCTAGCGGGCTACAATGAGCAGTTCTTC

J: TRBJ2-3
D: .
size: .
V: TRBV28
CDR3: CASREGTSTDTQYF
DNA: TGTGCCAGCAGGGAGGGTACCAGCACAGATACGCAGTATTTT

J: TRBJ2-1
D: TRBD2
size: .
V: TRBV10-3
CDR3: CASRTSGGYNEQFF
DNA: TGTGCGAGCAGGACGAGCGGGGGATACAATGAGCAGTTCTTC

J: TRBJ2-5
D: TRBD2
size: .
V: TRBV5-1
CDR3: CASSQTAGMETLYF
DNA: TGCGCCAGCAGCCAAACAGCGGGGATGGAGACCCTGTACTTC

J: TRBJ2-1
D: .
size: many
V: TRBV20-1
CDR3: CSAREAQGTLVDEQFF
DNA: TGCAGTGCTAGGGAAGCACAGGGAACCCTTGTCGATGAGCAGTTCTTC

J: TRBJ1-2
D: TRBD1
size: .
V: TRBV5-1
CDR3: CASSLGSSGQRGYTF
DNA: TGCGCCAGCAGCCTTGGGAGTTCGGGACAGAGGGGCTACACCTTC

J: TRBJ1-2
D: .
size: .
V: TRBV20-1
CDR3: CSAGEKTGTYGYTF
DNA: TGCAGTGCTGGGGAGAAGACAGGAACCTATGGCTACACCTTC

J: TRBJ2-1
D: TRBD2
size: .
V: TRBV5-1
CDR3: CASSPGLAGEGEQFF
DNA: TGCGCCAGCAGCCCGGGACTAGCGGGAGAGGGTGAGCAGTTCTTC

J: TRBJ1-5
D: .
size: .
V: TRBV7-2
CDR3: CASSQGGTSNQPQHF
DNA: TGTGCCAGCAGCCAAGGCGGGACTAGCAATCAGCCCCAGCATTTT

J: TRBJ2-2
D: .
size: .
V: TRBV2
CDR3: CASSEALGTQEAILGLFF
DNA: TGTGCCAGCAGTGAAGCGCTCGGGACTCAGGAGGCGATACTAGGGCTGTTTTTT

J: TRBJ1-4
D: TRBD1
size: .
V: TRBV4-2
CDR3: CASSQAQGDEKLFF
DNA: TGTGCCAGCAGCCAAGCTCAGGGGGATGAAAAACTGTTTTTT

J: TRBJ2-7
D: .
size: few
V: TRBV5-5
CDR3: CASREDRTYEQYF
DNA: TGTGCCAGCAGGGAGGACAGAACCTACGAGCAGTACTTC

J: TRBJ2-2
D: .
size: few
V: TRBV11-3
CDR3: CASSLGPANTGELFF
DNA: TGTGCCAGCAGCTTAGGCCCCGCGAACACCGGGGAGCTGTTTTTT

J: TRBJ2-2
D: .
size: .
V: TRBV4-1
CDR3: CASSYWTILRTGELFF
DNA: TGCGCCAGCAGCTATTGGACCATCCTCCGAACCGGGGAGCTGTTTTTT

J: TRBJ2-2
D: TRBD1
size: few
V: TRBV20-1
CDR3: CSARDLGQANTGELFF
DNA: TGCAGTGCTAGAGATTTGGGACAGGCGAACACCGGGGAGCTGTTTTTT

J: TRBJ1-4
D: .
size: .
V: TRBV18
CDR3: CASSPTGTEKLFF
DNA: TGTGCCAGCTCACCGACAGGCACTGAAAAACTGTTTTTT

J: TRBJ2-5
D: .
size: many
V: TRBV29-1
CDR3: CSVAVGNQETQYF
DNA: TGCAGCGTTGCTGTCGGGAACCAAGAGACCCAGTACTTC

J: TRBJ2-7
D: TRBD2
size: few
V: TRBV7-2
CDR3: CASSDPGLGSYEQYF
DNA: TGTGCCAGCAGCGATCCGGGACTAGGATCCTACGAGCAGTACTTC

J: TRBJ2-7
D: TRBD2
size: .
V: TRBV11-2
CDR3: CASRPKRGSYEQYF
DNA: TGTGCCAGCAGACCGAAGCGGGGCAGCTACGAGCAGTACTTC

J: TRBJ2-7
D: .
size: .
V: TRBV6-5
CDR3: CAGSLGSGGTYEQYF
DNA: TGTGCCGGCAGCCTAGGGTCAGGGGGGACCTACGAGCAGTACTTC

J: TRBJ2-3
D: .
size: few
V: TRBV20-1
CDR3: CSASDYLWPDTQYF
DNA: TGCAGTGCTTCGGACTACCTTTGGCCAGATACGCAGTATTTT

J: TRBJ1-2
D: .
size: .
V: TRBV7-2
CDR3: CAGSYSELLNYGYTF
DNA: TGTGCCGGCAGCTATTCAGAGTTACTCAACTATGGCTACACCTTC

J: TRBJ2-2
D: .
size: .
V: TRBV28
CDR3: CASSLELPTGELFF
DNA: TGTGCCAGCAGTTTGGAGCTACCGACCGGGGAGCTGTTTTTT

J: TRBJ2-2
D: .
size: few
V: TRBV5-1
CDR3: CASSFFGQLNTGELFF
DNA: TGCGCCAGCAGCTTTTTTGGACAGCTGAACACCGGGGAGCTGTTTTTT

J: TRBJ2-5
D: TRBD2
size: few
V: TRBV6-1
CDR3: CASSEGLAEETQYF
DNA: TGTGCCAGCAGTGAAGGGCTAGCGGAAGAGACCCAGTACTTC

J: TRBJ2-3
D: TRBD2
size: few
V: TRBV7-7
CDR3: CASSLVLAGDADTQYF
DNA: TGTGCTAGCAGCTTAGTTCTAGCGGGAGATGCAGATACGCAGTATTTT

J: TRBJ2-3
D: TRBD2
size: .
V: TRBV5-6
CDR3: CASSSLLTSGRTTDTQYF
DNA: TGTGCCAGCAGCTCTCTCTTGACTAGCGGGAGGACCACAGATACGCAGTATTTT

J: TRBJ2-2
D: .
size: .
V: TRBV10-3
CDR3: CAISETAVGGELFF
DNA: TGTGCCATCAGCGAGACAGCGGTTGGCGGGGAGCTGTTTTTT

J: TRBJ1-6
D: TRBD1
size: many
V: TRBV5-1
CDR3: CASSLPGTGNSPLHF
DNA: TGCGCCAGCAGCTTACCAGGGACAGGCAATTCACCCCTCCACTTT

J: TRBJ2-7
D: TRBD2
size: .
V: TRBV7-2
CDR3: CASSLFSGEGFLVRYEQYF
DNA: TGTGCCAGCAGCTTGTTTAGCGGGGAGGGTTTCTTGGTAAGGTACGAGCAGTACTTC

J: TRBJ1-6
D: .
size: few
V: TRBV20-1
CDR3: CSAREAGGSPLHF
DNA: TGCAGTGCTAGAGAGGCGGGAGGATCACCCCTCCACTTT

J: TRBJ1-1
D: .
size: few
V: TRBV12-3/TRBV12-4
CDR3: CASTLGSTGEAFF
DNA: TGTGCCAGCACCTTAGGGTCTACAGGTGAAGCTTTCTTT

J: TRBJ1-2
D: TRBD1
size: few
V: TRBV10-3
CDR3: CAISDPQGSGYTF
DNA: TGTGCCATCAGTGATCCACAGGGGTCTGGCTACACCTTC

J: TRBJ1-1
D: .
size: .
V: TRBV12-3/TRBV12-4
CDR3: CASSQREGTEAFF
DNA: TGTGCCAGCAGCCAGCGGGAGGGGACTGAAGCTTTCTTT